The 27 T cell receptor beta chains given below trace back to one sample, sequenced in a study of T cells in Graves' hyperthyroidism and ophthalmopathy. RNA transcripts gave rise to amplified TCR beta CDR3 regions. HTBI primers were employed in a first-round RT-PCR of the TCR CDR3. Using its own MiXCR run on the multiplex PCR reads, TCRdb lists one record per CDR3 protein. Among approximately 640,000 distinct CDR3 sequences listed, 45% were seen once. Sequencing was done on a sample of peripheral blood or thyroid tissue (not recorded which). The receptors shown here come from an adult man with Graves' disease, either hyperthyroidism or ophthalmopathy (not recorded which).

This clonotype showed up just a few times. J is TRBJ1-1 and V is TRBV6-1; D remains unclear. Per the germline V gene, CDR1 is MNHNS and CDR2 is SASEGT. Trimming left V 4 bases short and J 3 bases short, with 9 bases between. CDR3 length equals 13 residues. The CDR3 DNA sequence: TGTGCCAGCAGTGCGACTCAGCACACTGAAGCTTTCTTT. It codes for CASSATQHTEAFF.

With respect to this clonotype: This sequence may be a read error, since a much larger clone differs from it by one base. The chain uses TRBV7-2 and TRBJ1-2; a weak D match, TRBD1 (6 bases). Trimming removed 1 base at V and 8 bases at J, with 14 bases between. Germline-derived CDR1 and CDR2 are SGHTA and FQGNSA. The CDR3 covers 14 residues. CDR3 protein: CASSLGTEDLGYTF. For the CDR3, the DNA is TGTGCCAGCAGCTTAGGGACAGAAGATCTAGGCTACACCTTC.

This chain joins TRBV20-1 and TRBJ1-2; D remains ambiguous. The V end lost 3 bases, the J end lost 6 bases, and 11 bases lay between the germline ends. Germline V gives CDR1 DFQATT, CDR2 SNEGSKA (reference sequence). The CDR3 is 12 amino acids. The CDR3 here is CSASFLGHGYTF. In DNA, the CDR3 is TGCAGTGCTAGTTTCCTCGGGCATGGCTACACCTTC.

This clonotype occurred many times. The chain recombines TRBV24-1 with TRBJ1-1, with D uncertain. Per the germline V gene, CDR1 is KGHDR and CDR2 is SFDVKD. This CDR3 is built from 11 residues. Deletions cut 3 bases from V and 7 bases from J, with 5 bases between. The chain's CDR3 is CATSDRSEAFF. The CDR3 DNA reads TGTGCCACCAGTGATAGGAGTGAAGCTTTCTTT.

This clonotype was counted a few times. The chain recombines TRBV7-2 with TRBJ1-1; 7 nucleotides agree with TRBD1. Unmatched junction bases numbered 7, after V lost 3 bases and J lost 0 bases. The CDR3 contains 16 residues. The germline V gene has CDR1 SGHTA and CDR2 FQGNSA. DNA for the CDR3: TGTGCCAGCAGCTTGTCCACAGGGGTTTTGAACACTGAAGCTTTCTTT. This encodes CASSLSTGVLNTEAFF.

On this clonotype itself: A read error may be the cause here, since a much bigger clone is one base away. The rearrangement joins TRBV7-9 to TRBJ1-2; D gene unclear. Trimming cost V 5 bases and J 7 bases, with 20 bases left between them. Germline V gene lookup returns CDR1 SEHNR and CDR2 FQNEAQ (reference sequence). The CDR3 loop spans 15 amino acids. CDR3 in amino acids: CASSAQRGGGAGYTF. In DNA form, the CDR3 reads TGTGCCAGCAGCGCACAACGGGGAGGAGGAGCTGGCTACACCTTC. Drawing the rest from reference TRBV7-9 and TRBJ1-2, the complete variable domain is DTGVSQNPRHKITKRGQNVTFRCDPISEHNRLYWYRQTLGQGPEFLTYFQNEAQLEKSRLLSDRFSAERPKGSFSTLEIQRTEQGDSAMYLCASSAQRGGGAGYTFGSGTRLTVV.

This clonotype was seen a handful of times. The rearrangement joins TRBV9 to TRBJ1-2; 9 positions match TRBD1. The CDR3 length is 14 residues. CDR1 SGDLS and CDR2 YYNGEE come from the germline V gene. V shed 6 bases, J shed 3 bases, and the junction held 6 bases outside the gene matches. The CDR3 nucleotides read TGTGCCAGCACCCAGGACAGGGGTGACTATGGCTACACCTTC. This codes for CASTQDRGDYGYTF.

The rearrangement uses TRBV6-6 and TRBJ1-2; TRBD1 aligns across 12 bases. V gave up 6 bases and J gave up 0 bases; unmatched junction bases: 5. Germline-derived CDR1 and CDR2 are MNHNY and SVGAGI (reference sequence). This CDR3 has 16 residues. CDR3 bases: TGTGCCAGCAGGCCGGGACAGGGGGCCGCTAACTATGGCTACACCTTC. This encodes CASRPGQGAANYGYTF.

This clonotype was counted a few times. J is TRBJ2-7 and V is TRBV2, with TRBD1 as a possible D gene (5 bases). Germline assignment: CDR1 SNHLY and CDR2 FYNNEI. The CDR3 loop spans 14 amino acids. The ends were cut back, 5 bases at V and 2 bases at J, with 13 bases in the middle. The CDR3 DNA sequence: TGTGCCAGCAGTATTCGACAGTACCCCTACGAGCAGTACTTC. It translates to CASSIRQYPYEQYF.

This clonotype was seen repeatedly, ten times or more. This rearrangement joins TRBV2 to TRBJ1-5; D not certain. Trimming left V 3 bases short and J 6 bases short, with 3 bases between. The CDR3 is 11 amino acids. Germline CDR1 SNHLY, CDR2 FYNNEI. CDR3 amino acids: CASSDGQPQHF. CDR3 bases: TGTGCCAGCAGTGATGGTCAGCCCCAGCATTTT.

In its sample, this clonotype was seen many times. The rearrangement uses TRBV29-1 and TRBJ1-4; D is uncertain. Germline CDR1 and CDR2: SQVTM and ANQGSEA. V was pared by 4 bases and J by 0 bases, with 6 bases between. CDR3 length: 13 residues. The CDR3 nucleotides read TGCAGCGTTGGCGGGGCAACTAATGAAAAACTGTTTTTT. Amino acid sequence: CSVGGATNEKLFF.

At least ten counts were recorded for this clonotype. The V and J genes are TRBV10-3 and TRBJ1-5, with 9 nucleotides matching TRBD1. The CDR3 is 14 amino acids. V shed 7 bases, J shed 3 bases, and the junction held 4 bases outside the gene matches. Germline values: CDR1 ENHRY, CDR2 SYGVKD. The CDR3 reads CAIKGDRDNQPQHF. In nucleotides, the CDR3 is TGTGCCATCAAGGGGGACAGGGACAATCAGCCCCAGCATTTT.

CDR3 nucleotides: TGTGCCAGCAGCTTAAGGTTCTCCGGCCTAATACACACCGGGGAGCTGTTTTTT. Protein sequence: CASSLRFSGLIHTGELFF. The J gene is TRBJ2-2, the V gene TRBV7-2; no reliable D call. The germline CDR1 and CDR2 sequences are SGHTA and FQGNSA. V was shortened by 2 bases and J by 3 bases, with 19 bases between the two germline ends. This CDR3 is built from 18 residues.

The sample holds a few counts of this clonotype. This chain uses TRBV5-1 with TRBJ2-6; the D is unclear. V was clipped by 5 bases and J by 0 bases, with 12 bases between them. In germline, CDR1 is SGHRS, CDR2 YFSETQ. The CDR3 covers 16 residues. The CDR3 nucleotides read TGCGCCAGCAGGGAGTTCCCTCTCTCTGGGGCCAACGTCCTGACTTTC. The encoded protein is CASREFPLSGANVLTF.

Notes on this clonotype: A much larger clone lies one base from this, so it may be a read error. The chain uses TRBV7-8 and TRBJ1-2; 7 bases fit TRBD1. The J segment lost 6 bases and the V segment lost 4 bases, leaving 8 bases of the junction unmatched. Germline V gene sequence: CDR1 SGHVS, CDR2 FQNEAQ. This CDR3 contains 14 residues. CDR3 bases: TGTGCCAGCAGCTCGGTTGACAGGGATAATGGCTACACCTTC. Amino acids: CASSSVDRDNGYTF.

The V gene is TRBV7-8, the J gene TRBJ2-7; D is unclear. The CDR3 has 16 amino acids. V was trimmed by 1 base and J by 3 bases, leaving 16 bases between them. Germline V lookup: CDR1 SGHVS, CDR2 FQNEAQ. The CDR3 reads CASSLDGALGFYEQYF. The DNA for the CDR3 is TGTGCCAGCAGCTTAGACGGCGCCCTGGGGTTCTACGAGCAGTACTTC.

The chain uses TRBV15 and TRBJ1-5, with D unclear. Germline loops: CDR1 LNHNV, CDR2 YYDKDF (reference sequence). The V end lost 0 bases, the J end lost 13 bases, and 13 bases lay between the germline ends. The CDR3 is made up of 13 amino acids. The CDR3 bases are TGTGCCACCAGCAGAGAGACTAGCGGGAGGCAGCATTTT. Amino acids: CATSRETSGRQHF.

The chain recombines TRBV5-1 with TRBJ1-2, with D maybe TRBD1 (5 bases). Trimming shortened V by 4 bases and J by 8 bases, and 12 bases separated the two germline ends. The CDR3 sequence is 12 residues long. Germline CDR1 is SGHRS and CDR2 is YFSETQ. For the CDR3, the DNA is TGCGCCAGCAGCCGCAGGGAAGGCGGCTACACCTTC. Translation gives CASSRREGGYTF. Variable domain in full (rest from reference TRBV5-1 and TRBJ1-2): KAGVTQTPRYLIKTRGQQVTLSCSPISGHRSVSWYQQTPGQGLQFLFEYFSETQRNKGNFPGRFSGRQFSNSRSEMNVSTLELGDSALYLCASSRREGGYTFGSGTRLTVV.

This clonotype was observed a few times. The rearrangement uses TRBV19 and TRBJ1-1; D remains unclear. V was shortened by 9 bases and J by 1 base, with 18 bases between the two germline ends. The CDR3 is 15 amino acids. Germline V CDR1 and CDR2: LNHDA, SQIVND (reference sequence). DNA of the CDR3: TGTGCCAGCAGCCCCGTGTCAGCGGCGAACACTGAAGCTTTCTTT. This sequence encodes CASSPVSAANTEAFF.

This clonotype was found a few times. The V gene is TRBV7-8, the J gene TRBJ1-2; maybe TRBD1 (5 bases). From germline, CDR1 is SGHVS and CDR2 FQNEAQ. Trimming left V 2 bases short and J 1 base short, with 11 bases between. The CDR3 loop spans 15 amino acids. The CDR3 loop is CASSLRGRSNYGYTF. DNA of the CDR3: TGTGCCAGCAGCTTACGGGGCAGGAGTAACTATGGCTACACCTTC.

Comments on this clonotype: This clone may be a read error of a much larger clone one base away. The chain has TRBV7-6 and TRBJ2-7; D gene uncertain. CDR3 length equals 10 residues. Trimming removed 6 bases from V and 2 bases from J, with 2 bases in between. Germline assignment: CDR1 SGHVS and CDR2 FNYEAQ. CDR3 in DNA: TGTGCCAGCAGACCCTACGAGCAGTACTTC. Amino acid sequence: CASRPYEQYF.

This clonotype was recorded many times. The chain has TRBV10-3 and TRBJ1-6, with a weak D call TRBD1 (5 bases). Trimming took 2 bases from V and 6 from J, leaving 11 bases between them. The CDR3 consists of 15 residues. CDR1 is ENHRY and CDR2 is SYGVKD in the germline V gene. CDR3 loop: CAISELGHLNSPLHF. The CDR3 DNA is TGTGCCATCAGTGAGCTAGGACACCTTAATTCACCCCTCCACTTT.

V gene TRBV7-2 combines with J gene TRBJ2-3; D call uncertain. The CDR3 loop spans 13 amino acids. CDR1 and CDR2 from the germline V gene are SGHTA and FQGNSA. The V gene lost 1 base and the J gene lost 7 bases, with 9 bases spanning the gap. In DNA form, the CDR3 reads TGTGCCAGCAGCTTAGGTGGCGTGAATACGCAGTATTTT. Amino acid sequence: CASSLGGVNTQYF. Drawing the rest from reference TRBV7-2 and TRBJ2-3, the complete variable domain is GAGVSQSPSNKVTEKGKDVELRCDPISGHTALYWYRQSLGQGLEFLIYFQGNSAPDKSGLPSDRFSAERTGGSVSTLTIQRTQQEDSAVYLCASSLGGVNTQYFGPGTRLTVL.

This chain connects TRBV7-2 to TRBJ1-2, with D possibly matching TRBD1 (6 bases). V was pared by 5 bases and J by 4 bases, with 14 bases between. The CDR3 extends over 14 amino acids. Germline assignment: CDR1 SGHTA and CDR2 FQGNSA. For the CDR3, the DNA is TGTGCCAGCAGCAAGCCGGGACAACTCTATGGCTACACCTTC. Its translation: CASSKPGQLYGYTF.

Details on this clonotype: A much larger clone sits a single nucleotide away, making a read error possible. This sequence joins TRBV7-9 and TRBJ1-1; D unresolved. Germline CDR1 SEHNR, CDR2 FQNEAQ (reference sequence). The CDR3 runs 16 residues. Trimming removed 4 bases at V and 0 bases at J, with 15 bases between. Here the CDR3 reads CASSWYRGWVNTEAFF. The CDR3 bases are TGTGCCAGCAGCTGGTATCGAGGCTGGGTGAACACTGAAGCTTTCTTT. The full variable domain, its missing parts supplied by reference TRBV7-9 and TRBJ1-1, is DTGVSQNPRHKITKRGQNVTFRCDPISEHNRLYWYRQTLGQGPEFLTYFQNEAQLEKSRLLSDRFSAERPKGSFSTLEIQRTEQGDSAMYLCASSWYRGWVNTEAFFGQGTRLTVV.

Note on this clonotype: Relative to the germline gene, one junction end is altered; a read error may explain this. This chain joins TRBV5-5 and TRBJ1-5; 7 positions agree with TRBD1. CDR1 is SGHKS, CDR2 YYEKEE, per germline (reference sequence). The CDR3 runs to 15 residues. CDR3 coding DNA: TGTGCCAGCAGCTATTCCGGGACAGAAAATCAGTCCCAGCATTTT. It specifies CASSYSGTENQSQHF.

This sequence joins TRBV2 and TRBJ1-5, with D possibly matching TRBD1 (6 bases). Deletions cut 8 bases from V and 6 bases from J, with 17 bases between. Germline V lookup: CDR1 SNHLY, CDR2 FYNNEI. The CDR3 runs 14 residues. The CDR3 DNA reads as TGTGCCAGCGGGACAACGGGAGACGGTCAGCCCCAGCATTTT. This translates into CASGTTGDGQPQHF. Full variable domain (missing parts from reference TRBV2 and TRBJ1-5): EPEVTQTPSHQVTQMGQEVILRCVPISNHLYFYWYRQILGQKVEFLVSFYNNEISEKSEIFDDQFSVERPDGSNFTLKIRSTKLEDSAMYFCASGTTGDGQPQHFGDGTRLSIL.